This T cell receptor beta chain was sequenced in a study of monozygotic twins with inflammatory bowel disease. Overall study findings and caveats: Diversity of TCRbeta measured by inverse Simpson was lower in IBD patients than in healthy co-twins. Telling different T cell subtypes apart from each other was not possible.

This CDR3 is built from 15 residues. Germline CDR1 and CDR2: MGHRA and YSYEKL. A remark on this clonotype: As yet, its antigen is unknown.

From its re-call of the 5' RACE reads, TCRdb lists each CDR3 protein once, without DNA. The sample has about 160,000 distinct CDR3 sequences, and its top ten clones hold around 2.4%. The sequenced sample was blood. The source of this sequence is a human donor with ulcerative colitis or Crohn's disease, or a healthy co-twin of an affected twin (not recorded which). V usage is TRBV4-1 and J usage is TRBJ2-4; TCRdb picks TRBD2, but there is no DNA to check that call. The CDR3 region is CASRAYGGRANIQYF.